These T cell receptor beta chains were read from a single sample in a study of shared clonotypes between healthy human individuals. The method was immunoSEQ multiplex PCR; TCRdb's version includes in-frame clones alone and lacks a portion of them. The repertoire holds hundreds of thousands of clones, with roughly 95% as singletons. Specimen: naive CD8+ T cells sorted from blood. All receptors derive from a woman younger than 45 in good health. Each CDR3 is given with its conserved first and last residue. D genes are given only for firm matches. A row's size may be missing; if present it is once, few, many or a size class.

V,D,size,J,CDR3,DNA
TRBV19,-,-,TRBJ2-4,CASSILSGAGNIQYF,TGTGCCAGTAGTATATTATCCGGGGCCGGAAACATTCAGTACTTC
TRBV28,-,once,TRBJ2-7,CASSGVKREQYF,TGTGCCAGCAGCGGGGTGAAGCGAGAGCAGTACTTC
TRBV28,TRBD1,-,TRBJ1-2,CATDRGRGYTF,TGTGCCACGGACAGGGGGCGCGGCTACACCTTC
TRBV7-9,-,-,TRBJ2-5,CASSWTEQETQYF,TGTGCCAGCAGCTGGACTGAACAAGAGACCCAGTACTTC
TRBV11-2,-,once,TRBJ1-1,CASSLATGINTEAFF,TGTGCCAGCAGCTTAGCGACCGGGATAAACACTGAAGCTTTCTTT
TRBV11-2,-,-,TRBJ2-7,CASSLGQDFYEQYF,TGTGCCAGCAGCTTAGGACAGGATTTCTACGAGCAGTACTTC
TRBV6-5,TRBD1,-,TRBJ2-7,CASSRTGVHEQYF,TGTGCCAGCAGCCGCACAGGGGTACACGAGCAGTACTTC
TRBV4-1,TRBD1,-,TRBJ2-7,CASSQVGTGFAEQYF,TGCGCCAGCAGCCAAGTGGGGACAGGGTTTGCCGAGCAGTACTTC
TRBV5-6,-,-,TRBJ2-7,CASSLQGSYEQYF,TGTGCCAGCAGCTTGCAGGGCTCCTACGAGCAGTACTTC
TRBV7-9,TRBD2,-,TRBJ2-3,CASSPRGGTSTDTQYF,TGTGCCAGCAGCCCCCGGGGGGGAACTAGCACAGATACGCAGTATTTT
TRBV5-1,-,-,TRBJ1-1,CASSSSAGQQDTEAFF,TGCGCCAGCAGCTCCTCGGCGGGGCAGCAAGACACTGAAGCTTTCTTT
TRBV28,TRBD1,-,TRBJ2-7,CASSSPGTGEGDEQYF,TGTGCCAGCAGTTCCCCCGGGACAGGGGAGGGAGACGAGCAGTACTTC
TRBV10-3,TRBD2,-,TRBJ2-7,CAISEPAQRESYEQYF,TGTGCCATCAGTGAGCCGGCCCAGCGGGAGTCCTACGAGCAGTACTTC
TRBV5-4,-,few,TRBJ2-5,CASSLESQETQYF,TGTGCCAGCAGCTTGGAGTCCCAAGAGACCCAGTACTTC
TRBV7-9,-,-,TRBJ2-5,CASSPPLQETQYF,TGTGCCAGCAGCCCCCCCTTACAAGAGACCCAGTACTTC
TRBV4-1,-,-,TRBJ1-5,CASSQEGHYADQPQHF,TGCGCCAGCAGCCAAGAAGGACACTACGCCGATCAGCCCCAGCATTTT
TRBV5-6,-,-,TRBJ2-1,CASSLADEQFF,TGTGCCAGCAGCTTGGCCGATGAGCAGTTCTTC
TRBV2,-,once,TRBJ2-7,CASSEGAGSIPGGRYEQYF,TGTGCCAGCAGTGAGGGGGCAGGCAGCATCCCTGGGGGTCGCTACGAGCAGTACTTC
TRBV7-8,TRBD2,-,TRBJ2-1,CASSFFVSGDSGEAYNEQFF,TGTGCCAGCAGCTTTTTTGTCTCCGGGGATAGCGGGGAGGCGTACAATGAGCAGTTCTTC
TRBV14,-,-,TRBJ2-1,CASSQEGRYNEQFF,TGTGCCAGCAGCCAAGAAGGCCGCTACAATGAGCAGTTCTTC
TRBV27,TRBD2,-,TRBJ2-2,CASIQRRKTSQDLMTGELFF,TGTGCCAGCATCCAAAGACGCAAGACTAGCCAGGACCTCATGACCGGGGAGCTGTTTTTT
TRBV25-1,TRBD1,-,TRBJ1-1,CASRPIVRARGYTEAFF,TGTGCCAGCAGACCGATAGTACGGGCCAGGGGGTACACTGAAGCTTTCTTT